A selection of T cell receptor beta chains follows, all from one sample in a study of blood T cell repertoires in COVID-19. Sequencing was performed with immunoSEQ multiplex PCR; in TCRdb, only in-frame clones are kept and a portion is missing. The sample has approximately 26,000 clones, roughly 89% seen once. The sequencing input was peripheral blood. The receptors were sampled from a human donor with acute or convalescent COVID-19. The donor label of this sample is uncertain. Both conserved end residues are part of each CDR3. Fields, in order: D gene, clone size, V gene, J gene, CDR3 protein, CDR3 DNA. The D gene is left open where the match is weak. The size entry is marked missing in some rows and otherwise reads once, few, many or a size class.

d_call: NA; clone_size: NA; v_call: TRBV11-3; j_call: TRBJ1-1; cdr3_aa: CASSLGRGDTEAFF; cdr3_nt: TGTGCCAGCAGCTTAGGCAGGGGTGACACTGAAGCTTTCTTT
d_call: NA; clone_size: NA; v_call: TRBV14; j_call: TRBJ1-6; cdr3_aa: CASSMTGHSPLHF; cdr3_nt: TGTGCCAGCAGCATGACAGGACATTCACCCCTCCACTTT
d_call: TRBD2; clone_size: NA; v_call: TRBV2; j_call: TRBJ2-7; cdr3_aa: CASRAAGGPYEQYF; cdr3_nt: TGTGCCAGCAGGGCAGCGGGAGGGCCCTACGAGCAGTACTTC
d_call: NA; clone_size: once; v_call: TRBV7-2; j_call: TRBJ2-5; cdr3_aa: CASSLYRGQETQYF; cdr3_nt: TGTGCCAGCAGCTTATACAGAGGGCAAGAGACCCAGTACTTC
d_call: NA; clone_size: NA; v_call: TRBV9; j_call: TRBJ1-2; cdr3_aa: CASSVKAHTEYGYTF; cdr3_nt: TGTGCCAGCAGCGTAAAAGCCCACACAGAGTATGGCTACACCTTC
d_call: TRBD1; clone_size: NA; v_call: TRBV5-1; j_call: TRBJ2-7; cdr3_aa: CASSFMGQGGYEQYF; cdr3_nt: TGCGCCAGCAGCTTCATGGGACAGGGTGGTTACGAGCAGTACTTC
d_call: TRBD1; clone_size: NA; v_call: TRBV24-1; j_call: TRBJ2-1; cdr3_aa: CATRKNRGGEQFF; cdr3_nt: TGTGCCACCAGGAAAAACAGGGGTGGTGAGCAGTTCTTC
d_call: NA; clone_size: few; v_call: TRBV11-2; j_call: TRBJ2-3; cdr3_aa: CASSLDRDTQYF; cdr3_nt: TGTGCCAGCAGCTTAGATAGAGATACGCAGTATTTT
d_call: NA; clone_size: NA; v_call: TRBV4-3; j_call: TRBJ2-4; cdr3_aa: CASSQVQGGIQYF; cdr3_nt: TGCGCCAGCAGCCAAGTTCAGGGGGGAATTCAGTACTTC
d_call: TRBD2; clone_size: NA; v_call: TRBV18; j_call: TRBJ2-1; cdr3_aa: CASSPREGSGGEQFF; cdr3_nt: TGTGCCAGCTCACCACGGGAGGGGTCGGGCGGAGAGCAGTTCTTC
d_call: TRBD2; clone_size: NA; v_call: TRBV5-6; j_call: TRBJ2-5; cdr3_aa: CASSLRLAGTQYF; cdr3_nt: TGTGCCAGCAGCTTGAGACTAGCAGGGACCCAGTACTTC
d_call: TRBD1; clone_size: once; v_call: TRBV30; j_call: TRBJ2-1; cdr3_aa: CAWRKQGASYNEQFF; cdr3_nt: TGTGCCTGGAGGAAACAGGGGGCCTCCTACAATGAGCAGTTCTTC
d_call: TRBD1; clone_size: NA; v_call: TRBV11-2; j_call: TRBJ2-5; cdr3_aa: CASSVQGETQYF; cdr3_nt: TGTGCCAGCAGCGTACAGGGGGAGACCCAGTACTTC
d_call: TRBD1; clone_size: NA; v_call: TRBV6-5; j_call: TRBJ1-2; cdr3_aa: CATETGHGYTF; cdr3_nt: TGTGCCACCGAGACAGGGCACGGCTACACCTTC
d_call: TRBD2; clone_size: NA; v_call: TRBV6-1; j_call: TRBJ2-5; cdr3_aa: CASSAYGTSGKETQYF; cdr3_nt: TGTGCCAGCAGTGCCTACGGGACTAGCGGGAAAGAGACCCAGTACTTC
d_call: TRBD2; clone_size: NA; v_call: TRBV15; j_call: TRBJ2-7; cdr3_aa: CATSRDAAVAGEQYF; cdr3_nt: TGTGCCACCAGCAGAGACGCGGCGGTAGCGGGCGAGCAGTACTTC
d_call: NA; clone_size: NA; v_call: TRBV19; j_call: TRBJ2-3; cdr3_aa: CASSTTSVGTDTQYF; cdr3_nt: TGTGCCAGTAGTACGACTTCCGTCGGCACAGATACGCAGTATTTT
d_call: NA; clone_size: NA; v_call: TRBV6-2/TRBV6-3; j_call: TRBJ1-1; cdr3_aa: CASSYPTSRGYTEAFF; cdr3_nt: TGTGCCAGCAGTTACCCTACATCCAGGGGATACACTGAAGCTTTCTTT
d_call: NA; clone_size: NA; v_call: TRBV6-2/TRBV6-3; j_call: TRBJ2-7; cdr3_aa: CASSYPRQASSYEQYF; cdr3_nt: TGTGCCAGCAGTTACCCTCGACAGGCCAGCTCCTACGAGCAGTACTTC
d_call: NA; clone_size: NA; v_call: TRBV27; j_call: TRBJ1-2; cdr3_aa: CASSRGTGSNYGYTF; cdr3_nt: TGTGCCAGCAGTCGCGGCACGGGTTCTAACTATGGCTACACCTTC
d_call: NA; clone_size: NA; v_call: TRBV24-1; j_call: TRBJ2-1; cdr3_aa: CATSGSGRQGRYNEQFF; cdr3_nt: TGTGCCACCAGTGGTAGTGGTCGGCAGGGCCGTTACAATGAGCAGTTCTTC
d_call: TRBD1; clone_size: NA; v_call: TRBV10-2; j_call: TRBJ1-1; cdr3_aa: CASSGTGGPGTEAFF; cdr3_nt: TGCGCCAGCAGTGGAACAGGGGGCCCGGGGACTGAAGCTTTCTTT
d_call: TRBD1; clone_size: NA; v_call: TRBV11-2; j_call: TRBJ1-3; cdr3_aa: CASSWDRGGNTIYF; cdr3_nt: TGTGCCAGCAGCTGGGACAGGGGCGGAAACACCATATATTTT
d_call: TRBD2; clone_size: NA; v_call: TRBV19; j_call: TRBJ2-2; cdr3_aa: CASSIVFGGTELFF; cdr3_nt: TGTGCCAGTAGTATAGTCTTCGGGGGGACGGAGCTGTTTTTT
d_call: TRBD2; clone_size: NA; v_call: TRBV11-2; j_call: TRBJ2-5; cdr3_aa: CASSLEGLAGGIGETQYF; cdr3_nt: TGTGCCAGCAGCTTAGAGGGACTAGCGGGGGGTATAGGAGAGACCCAGTACTTC
d_call: TRBD1; clone_size: NA; v_call: TRBV19; j_call: TRBJ1-5; cdr3_aa: CASSTTGGPSNQPQHF; cdr3_nt: TGTGCCAGTAGTACCACAGGGGGCCCTAGCAATCAGCCCCAGCATTTT
d_call: TRBD1; clone_size: NA; v_call: TRBV5-4; j_call: TRBJ1-2; cdr3_aa: CASSLERGLLHGYTF; cdr3_nt: TGTGCCAGCAGCTTGGAAAGGGGGCTACTGCATGGCTACACCTTC
d_call: NA; clone_size: NA; v_call: TRBV19; j_call: TRBJ1-1; cdr3_aa: CASSYRVRPEAFF; cdr3_nt: TGTGCCAGTAGTTACAGGGTACGCCCTGAAGCTTTCTTT
d_call: NA; clone_size: few; v_call: TRBV15; j_call: TRBJ1-2; cdr3_aa: CATSRDSYGYTF; cdr3_nt: TGTGCCACCAGCAGAGATAGTTATGGCTACACCTTC
d_call: NA; clone_size: NA; v_call: TRBV28; j_call: TRBJ1-6; cdr3_aa: CALRGGSSYNSPLHF; cdr3_nt: TGTGCCTTACGAGGAGGTAGCTCCTATAATTCACCCCTCCACTTT
d_call: NA; clone_size: NA; v_call: TRBV5-4; j_call: TRBJ2-5; cdr3_aa: CASSLSDQETQYF; cdr3_nt: TGTGCCAGCAGCTTGTCAGACCAAGAGACCCAGTACTTC
d_call: TRBD2; clone_size: NA; v_call: TRBV5-1; j_call: TRBJ2-3; cdr3_aa: CASSLGLAVSTDTQYF; cdr3_nt: TGCGCCAGCAGCTTGGGACTAGCGGTCAGCACAGATACGCAGTATTTT
d_call: TRBD2; clone_size: once; v_call: TRBV10-2; j_call: TRBJ2-1; cdr3_aa: CASRGLAGNGDEQFF; cdr3_nt: TGCGCCAGCAGGGGGCTAGCGGGAAATGGCGATGAGCAGTTCTTC
d_call: NA; clone_size: NA; v_call: TRBV6-4; j_call: TRBJ1-2; cdr3_aa: CASSDGGNYGYTF; cdr3_nt: TGTGCCAGCAGTGACGGGGGGAACTATGGCTACACCTTC
d_call: NA; clone_size: NA; v_call: TRBV5-1; j_call: TRBJ1-4; cdr3_aa: CASSFRQIVEGNEKLFF; cdr3_nt: TGCGCCAGCAGCTTCCGACAGATAGTGGAAGGTAATGAAAAACTGTTTTTT
d_call: NA; clone_size: NA; v_call: TRBV10-3; j_call: TRBJ2-1; cdr3_aa: CAISESYLENEQFF; cdr3_nt: TGTGCCATCAGTGAGTCGTATTTGGAGAATGAGCAGTTCTTC
d_call: NA; clone_size: NA; v_call: TRBV10-1; j_call: TRBJ2-5; cdr3_aa: CASSESPGQETQYF; cdr3_nt: TGCGCCAGCAGTGAGTCGCCAGGCCAAGAGACCCAGTACTTC
d_call: TRBD2; clone_size: NA; v_call: TRBV24-1; j_call: TRBJ2-7; cdr3_aa: CGGGSYEQYF; cdr3_nt: TGTGGGGGGGGGTCCTACGAGCAGTACTTC
d_call: NA; clone_size: NA; v_call: TRBV7-9; j_call: TRBJ2-2; cdr3_aa: CASSLDTYTGELFF; cdr3_nt: TGTGCCAGCAGCTTGGACACCTACACCGGGGAGCTGTTTTTT
d_call: NA; clone_size: NA; v_call: TRBV19; j_call: TRBJ1-4; cdr3_aa: CASSISGVPTNEKLFF; cdr3_nt: TGTGCCAGTAGTATCTCAGGGGTCCCAACTAATGAAAAACTGTTTTTT
d_call: TRBD1; clone_size: NA; v_call: TRBV5-3; j_call: TRBJ1-1; cdr3_aa: CARSADRGGTEAFF; cdr3_nt: TGTGCCAGAAGCGCCGACAGGGGGGGCACTGAAGCTTTCTTT
d_call: NA; clone_size: NA; v_call: TRBV29-1; j_call: TRBJ1-2; cdr3_aa: CSSEGTSEGYTF; cdr3_nt: TGCAGCTCCGAGGGTACGAGCGAAGGCTACACCTTC
d_call: NA; clone_size: NA; v_call: TRBV7-8; j_call: TRBJ1-5; cdr3_aa: CASSENRGNQPQHF; cdr3_nt: TGTGCCAGCAGCGAGAACAGGGGCAATCAGCCCCAGCATTTT
d_call: TRBD2; clone_size: NA; v_call: TRBV6-5; j_call: TRBJ2-7; cdr3_aa: CASSNSGTSREQYF; cdr3_nt: TGTGCCAGCAGTAATTCCGGGACTAGTCGCGAGCAGTACTTC
d_call: TRBD2; clone_size: NA; v_call: TRBV18; j_call: TRBJ2-1; cdr3_aa: CASSQSGSSYNEQFF; cdr3_nt: TGTGCCAGCTCTCAGAGCGGGAGCTCCTACAATGAGCAGTTCTTC
d_call: NA; clone_size: NA; v_call: TRBV28; j_call: TRBJ1-1; cdr3_aa: CASSKQGIPEAFF; cdr3_nt: TGTGCCAGCAGTAAACAGGGAATCCCTGAAGCTTTCTTT
d_call: NA; clone_size: NA; v_call: TRBV19; j_call: TRBJ1-1; cdr3_aa: CASSARVSPTEAFF; cdr3_nt: TGTGCCAGTAGTGCCAGGGTTTCTCCCACTGAAGCTTTCTTT
d_call: NA; clone_size: NA; v_call: TRBV5-1; j_call: TRBJ2-2; cdr3_aa: CASSRLNTGELFF; cdr3_nt: TGCGCCAGCAGCCGACTGAACACCGGGGAGCTGTTTTTT
d_call: NA; clone_size: once; v_call: TRBV1; j_call: TRBJ2-2; cdr3_aa: CTSSQDRRLRTGELFF; cdr3_nt: TGCACCAGCAGCCAAGATCGGCGGCTTAGGACCGGGGAGCTGTTTTTT
d_call: NA; clone_size: NA; v_call: TRBV7-2; j_call: TRBJ1-1; cdr3_aa: CASSYTGFTEAFF; cdr3_nt: TGTGCCAGCAGCTATACAGGGTTCACTGAAGCTTTCTTT
d_call: NA; clone_size: NA; v_call: TRBV6-1; j_call: TRBJ2-4; cdr3_aa: CASSEGGLSASKNIQYF; cdr3_nt: TGTGCCAGCAGTGAGGGTGGACTATCCGCGTCCAAAAACATTCAGTACTTC
d_call: TRBD1; clone_size: NA; v_call: TRBV10-3; j_call: TRBJ1-4; cdr3_aa: CAIRGQGAANEKLFF; cdr3_nt: TGTGCCATCAGAGGACAGGGCGCTGCTAATGAAAAACTGTTTTTT
d_call: TRBD1; clone_size: few; v_call: TRBV7-2; j_call: TRBJ1-1; cdr3_aa: CASSLTGGIVNTEAFF; cdr3_nt: TGTGCCAGCAGCTTAACAGGGGGTATTGTGAACACTGAAGCTTTCTTT
d_call: NA; clone_size: NA; v_call: TRBV5-6; j_call: TRBJ1-5; cdr3_aa: CASSLAGRGRGNF; cdr3_nt: TGTGCCAGCAGCTTGGCCGGGCGGGGGCGAGGGAATTTT
d_call: NA; clone_size: NA; v_call: TRBV3-1/TRBV3-2; j_call: TRBJ1-5; cdr3_aa: CASSQSGYNQPQHF; cdr3_nt: TGTGCCAGCAGCCAATCGGGATACAATCAGCCCCAGCATTTT
d_call: NA; clone_size: NA; v_call: TRBV6-5; j_call: TRBJ2-5; cdr3_aa: CASRERGGSQETQYF; cdr3_nt: TGTGCCAGCAGAGAGAGGGGGGGAAGCCAAGAGACCCAGTACTTC
d_call: TRBD1; clone_size: NA; v_call: TRBV14; j_call: TRBJ1-1; cdr3_aa: CASSQQGTATEAFF; cdr3_nt: TGTGCCAGCAGCCAACAGGGGACAGCCACTGAAGCTTTCTTT
d_call: NA; clone_size: NA; v_call: TRBV12-3/TRBV12-4; j_call: TRBJ1-2; cdr3_aa: CASSWGGFSYTF; cdr3_nt: TGTGCCAGCAGTTGGGGCGGTTTTAGCTACACCTTC
d_call: TRBD1; clone_size: NA; v_call: TRBV6-5; j_call: TRBJ1-2; cdr3_aa: CASSRDRGVNYGYTF; cdr3_nt: TGTGCCAGCAGCAGGGACAGGGGCGTTAACTATGGCTACACCTTC